One sample yielded the 27 T cell receptor beta chains listed below, sequenced in a study of identical twins. TCRdb re-called the 5' RACE reads with MiXCR, one entry per CDR3 protein. This sample yields around 340,000 distinct CDR3 sequences, of which more than 9% are seen a single time; 7.2% belongs to the top ten. These sequences were also reported in another study, on yellow fever vaccine responses in identical twins.

Sequenced: CD8+ T cells sorted from blood. The source of these receptors is a woman under 30 in good health.

This clonotype was seen at least ten times. The rearrangement uses TRBV28 and TRBJ2-4, with 7 bases aligning to TRBD1. Germline CDR1 and CDR2: MDHEN and SYDVKM. J lost 0 bases, V lost 11 bases, and 16 bases had no gene match. The CDR3 has 17 residues. CDR3 region: CAHRLLQGNLAKNIQYF. The CDR3 nucleotides are TGTGCCCATCGGCTTCTACAGGGGAACCTAGCCAAAAACATTCAGTACTTC.

This chain uses TRBV28 with TRBJ2-1; no firm D call. Germline CDR1 reads MDHEN; CDR2 reads SYDVKM. The CDR3 length is 16 residues. V was pared by 2 bases and J by 3 bases, with 14 bases between. The CDR3 DNA reads TGTGCCAGCAGTTTAAAGAGGAGCGAGAACTACAATGAGCAGTTCTTC. Protein product: CASSLKRSENYNEQFF.

This clonotype has more than one count but fewer than ten. The rearrangement uses TRBV2 and TRBJ2-3, with no clear D. The CDR3 sequence is 14 residues long. Per the germline V gene, CDR1 is SNHLY and CDR2 is FYNNEI. V gave up 8 bases and J gave up 0 bases, with 12 bases separating them. The CDR3 reads CASPGPQSTDTQYF. The CDR3 bases are TGTGCCAGCCCCGGGCCCCAGAGCACAGATACGCAGTATTTT.

This clonotype has more than one count but fewer than ten. CDR3 region: CASTPKGNTEAFF. CDR3 sequence (DNA): TGTGCCAGCACCCCCAAAGGGAACACTGAAGCTTTCTTT. V is TRBV7-9 and J is TRBJ1-1; D uncertain. Germline lookup yields CDR1 SEHNR and CDR2 FQNEAQ (reference sequence). There are 13 residues in the CDR3. The V end was cut by 7 bases, the J end by 1 base, with 10 bases between.

This chain links TRBV3-1 with TRBJ2-3; either TRBD1 or TRBD2 may supply D (6 bases each). This CDR3 comprises 15 residues. V lost 4 bases and J lost 0, with 11 bases in between. CDR1 is LGHDT and CDR2 is YNNKEL in the germline V gene (reference sequence). The CDR3 DNA sequence: TGTGCCAGCAGCCGACGGGGGCCCAGCACAGATACGCAGTATTTT. It is translated as CASSRRGPSTDTQYF.

This clonotype was seen only a few times. The gene calls are TRBV24-1 and TRBJ2-2, with 14 bases lining up with TRBD2. From germline, CDR1 is KGHDR and CDR2 SFDVKD. The CDR3 contains 16 residues. The V and J ends lost 4 bases and 6 bases, in that order; junction bases with no gene match: 3. The CDR3 loop is CATSDTTSGRAGELFF. Written as DNA, the CDR3 is TGTGCCACCAGTGACACGACTAGCGGGAGGGCCGGGGAGCTGTTTTTT.

The rearrangement uses TRBV23-1 and TRBJ1-4; TRBD1 matches 9 bases. TRBV23-1 is marked as an open reading frame, function uncertain. This CDR3 contains 19 residues. J was trimmed by 5 bases and V by 3 bases; bases with no gene match: 16. The chain's CDR3 is CASSHLLQGAEPRNEKLFF. The CDR3 DNA reads TGCGCCAGCAGTCACTTACTACAGGGGGCCGAGCCTAGGAATGAAAAACTGTTTTTT.

This sequence joins TRBV28 and TRBJ2-6, with D hard to call. The V end lost 6 bases, the J end lost 2 bases, and 26 bases lay between the germline ends. The CDR3 consists of 20 residues. The germline V gene encodes CDR1 MDHEN and CDR2 SYDVKM. DNA of the CDR3: TGTGCCAGCAGCCCCCAGGTTCGAGTGCAGGAGAGGCCTGGGGCCAACGTCCTGACTTTC. Protein sequence: CASSPQVRVQERPGANVLTF.

This clonotype was observed a few times. The V call is TRBV7-6, the J call TRBJ2-5, with 13 positions matching TRBD2. Germline V lookup: CDR1 SGHVS, CDR2 FNYEAQ. This CDR3 comprises 15 residues. The V and J ends lost 4 bases and 5 bases, in that order; junction bases with no gene match: 4. The DNA for the CDR3 is TGTGCCAGCAGCTCCGGGACTAGCGGGGAGGAGACCCAGTACTTC. Translated: CASSSGTSGEETQYF.

The rearrangement uses TRBV5-6 and TRBJ2-3, with a possible D match to TRBD1 (6 bases). Germline V CDR1 and CDR2: SGHDT, YYEEEE. The CDR3 runs to 14 residues. The V gene lost 4 bases and the J gene lost 2 bases, with 11 bases spanning the gap. CDR3 sequence reads: CASSPGAATDTQYF. CDR3 nucleotide sequence: TGTGCCAGCAGCCCAGGGGCAGCCACAGATACGCAGTATTTT.

DNA for the CDR3: TGTGCCAGCCCGGGACAGCAAGAGACCCAGTACTTC. Protein sequence: CASPGQQETQYF. The chain uses TRBV2 and TRBJ2-5; 7 bases agree with TRBD1. V lost 8 bases and J lost 2; bases outside the gene matches: 2. This CDR3 has 12 residues. Germline lookup yields CDR1 SNHLY and CDR2 FYNNEI.

This clonotype showed up many times. The chain is built from TRBV12-3 or TRBV12-4 and TRBJ2-3; possibly TRBD2 for D (6 bases). V was trimmed by 3 bases and J by 2 bases, leaving 9 bases between them. This CDR3 spans 14 amino acids. The CDR3 spells CASSLLADTDTQYF. CDR3 bases: TGTGCCAGCAGTTTGTTAGCGGACACAGATACGCAGTATTTT.

The J gene is TRBJ1-5, the V gene TRBV28; a weak D match, TRBD1 (6 bases). There are 16 residues in the CDR3. From germline, CDR1 is MDHEN and CDR2 SYDVKM. With 3 bases removed from V and 0 bases from J, the gap between germline ends came to 12 bases. The CDR3 region has the DNA TGTGCCAGCAGTTTGCTTCGACAGGTTAGCAATCAGCCCCAGCATTTT. Its protein is CASSLLRQVSNQPQHF.

This clonotype was counted between two and nine times. The rearrangement joins TRBV6-1 to TRBJ1-3; no firm D call. Trimming pared 6 bases from V and 0 bases from J, leaving 9 bases between. CDR3 length equals 14 residues. Looked up from germline, CDR1 is MNHNS and CDR2 is SASEGT. CDR3 in DNA: TGTGCCAGCAGCCCCGGGTACTCTGGAAACACCATATATTTT. Translation: CASSPGYSGNTIYF.

The chain combines TRBV5-5 with TRBJ2-2; 10 positions agree with TRBD1. The CDR3 is made up of 18 amino acids. Germline V gives CDR1 SGHKS, CDR2 YYEKEE (reference sequence). After removal of 4 bases from V and 3 bases from J, the junction contained 12 bases not matched to a gene. As DNA, the CDR3 is TGTGCCAGCAGCGGCGCCCCCAGGGGACAGGGGTACACCGGGGAGCTGTTTTTT. It specifies CASSGAPRGQGYTGELFF.

This rearrangement joins TRBV25-1 to TRBJ2-7; a possible D gene is TRBD2 (5 bases). This CDR3 region has 14 residues. V lost 5 bases and J 4 bases, leaving 15 bases between the germline ends. Per germline, CDR1 MGHDK and CDR2 SYGVNS. The CDR3 region is CASSPPGSRYEQYF. The CDR3, as DNA: TGTGCCAGCAGTCCCCCTGGGAGTCGGTACGAGCAGTACTTC.

The chain has TRBV24-1 and TRBJ2-7; 12 bases map to TRBD2. Germline-derived CDR1 and CDR2 are KGHDR and SFDVKD. The CDR3 loop spans 19 amino acids. V lost 3 bases to trimming and J lost 5 bases; unmatched junction nucleotides: 16. The CDR3, as DNA: TGTGCCACCAGTGATCGCCAGGAACGACTAGCGGGAGTGAGGGACGAGCAGTACTTC. This gives the protein CATSDRQERLAGVRDEQYF.

The rearrangement uses TRBV6-9 and TRBJ2-1; D gene ambiguous. Germline assignment: CDR1 MNHGY and CDR2 SVAAGI. The V end lost 0 bases, the J end lost 4 bases, and 13 bases lay between the germline ends. The CDR3 loop spans 16 amino acids. The CDR3 sequence: CASSYSKLASYNEQFF. The CDR3 DNA follows: TGTGCCAGCAGTTATTCGAAGCTGGCTTCGTACAATGAGCAGTTCTTC.

This clonotype came up a few times. This chain connects TRBV9 to TRBJ2-3; no clear D gene. The CDR3 has 15 amino acids. CDR1 and CDR2 (germline): SGDLS, YYNGEE. V lost 0 bases to trimming and J lost 2 bases, with 10 bases between them. The CDR3 protein is CASSVDRASTDTQYF. CDR3 in DNA: TGTGCCAGCAGCGTAGATCGGGCATCCACAGATACGCAGTATTTT.

This rearrangement joins TRBV27 to TRBJ2-7; no reliable D call. V was shortened by 3 bases and J by 0 bases, with 9 bases between the two germline ends. This CDR3 comprises 14 residues. The germline V gene has CDR1 MNHEY and CDR2 SMNVEV (reference sequence). The CDR3: CASSLSPNSYEQYF. The CDR3 nucleotides read TGTGCCAGCAGTTTGTCCCCGAACTCCTACGAGCAGTACTTC.

CDR3 sequence: CASSPPPGLALVVNTGELFF. CDR3 sequence (DNA): TGTGCCAGCAGCCCTCCCCCGGGACTAGCTTTAGTAGTCAACACCGGGGAGCTGTTTTTT. The V call is TRBV12-3 or TRBV12-4, the J call TRBJ2-2; 9 bases match TRBD2. This CDR3 has 20 amino acids. Trimming took 6 bases from V and 2 from J; bases not matched to a gene: 19.

This clonotype appeared a few times. The chain has TRBV20-1 and TRBJ1-2; TRBD1 agrees at 7 bases. This CDR3 comprises 14 residues. The V and J ends lost 0 bases and 5 bases, in that order; junction bases with no gene match: 6. Per the germline V gene, CDR1 is DFQATT and CDR2 is SNEGSKA (reference sequence). CDR3 protein: CSARDPGTVYGYTF. In DNA form, the CDR3 reads TGCAGTGCTAGAGACCCCGGGACAGTATATGGCTACACCTTC.

Only a few counts were recorded for this clonotype. The chain carries TRBV13 and TRBJ2-7, with 8 bases lining up with TRBD1. CDR1 and CDR2 (germline): PRHDT, FYEKMQ (reference sequence). CDR3 size: 14 residues. Trimming removed 5 bases from V and 3 bases from J; junction bases left unmatched: 6. The DNA of the CDR3 is TGTGCCAGCAGCCAAAGACAGGGGAACTACGAGCAGTACGTC. It encodes CASSQRQGNYEQYV.

The V call is TRBV27, the J call TRBJ2-1, with 11 bases fitting TRBD2. Germline V gives CDR1 MNHEY, CDR2 SMNVEV (reference sequence). Trimming took 6 bases from V and 2 from J; bases not matched to a gene: 9. The CDR3 runs 17 residues. The CDR3 loop is CASSPTIAGGAYNEQFF. Here the CDR3 DNA reads TGTGCCAGCAGCCCTACTATAGCGGGAGGGGCCTACAATGAGCAGTTCTTC.

The chain links TRBV10-3 to TRBJ1-2; D perhaps matches TRBD1 (5 bases). With 10 bases removed from V and 2 bases from J, the gap between germline ends came to 11 bases. In germline, CDR1 is ENHRY, CDR2 SYGVKD. The CDR3 is 12 residues long. The DNA for the CDR3 is TGTGCCACCGGGACGGACAACTATGGCTACACCTTC. It codes for CATGTDNYGYTF.

This rearrangement joins TRBV12-3 or TRBV12-4 to TRBJ2-7; 11 nucleotides align to TRBD1. The CDR3 runs to 15 residues. Losses at the gene ends were 6 bases for V and 9 bases for J; bases not matched to a gene: 13. In DNA form, the CDR3 reads TGTGCCAGCAGCCCAAGGACAGGGGGCGTCGATGGGCAGTACTTC. This encodes CASSPRTGGVDGQYF.

This clonotype occurred many times. This chain uses TRBV15 with TRBJ2-7; perhaps TRBD1 as D (5 bases). The CDR3 is 13 residues long. The V end lost 4 bases, the J end lost 3 bases, and 10 bases lay between the germline ends. In germline, CDR1 is LNHNV, CDR2 YYDKDF (reference sequence). CDR3 amino acids: CATSKQEGYEQYV. The CDR3 nucleotides read TGTGCCACCAGCAAACAGGAAGGCTACGAGCAGTACGTC.